The 11 T cell receptor beta chains below all came from one sample that was sequenced in a study of blood T cell repertoires in COVID-19. Generated by immunoSEQ multiplex PCR, the TCRdb table keeps only in-frame clones and is missing some. The sample shows about 89,000 clones, roughly 80% of them seen only once. Input material: peripheral blood. The receptors stem from a human donor in a cohort sampled during active COVID-19.

V and J are TRBV7-3 and TRBJ2-1; 10 bases match TRBD2. Germline V gene data show CDR1 as SGHTA and CDR2 as FQGTGA. This CDR3 spans 15 amino acids. J lost 7 bases, V lost 4 bases, and 7 bases had no gene match. The CDR3 DNA sequence: TGTGCCAGCAGCTCCCTGGGGACTAGCGCGAATGAGCAGTTCTTC. It translates to CASSSLGTSANEQFF. The whole variable domain, filled in from reference TRBV7-3 and TRBJ2-1, reads GAGVSQTPSNKVTEKGKYVELRCDPISGHTALYWYRQSLGQGPEFLIYFQGTGAADDSGLPNDRFFAVRPEGSVSTLKIQRTERGDSAVYLCASSSLGTSANEQFFGPGTRLTVL.

The V gene is TRBV18, the J gene TRBJ1-5, with a weak D call TRBD1 (5 bases). In germline, CDR1 is KGHSH, CDR2 LQKENI. This CDR3 is built from 14 residues. V was trimmed by 3 bases and J by 3 bases, leaving 9 bases between them. The CDR3 DNA reads TGTGCCAGCTCACCTTCAGGGTACAATCAGCCCCAGCATTTT. It yields the protein CASSPSGYNQPQHF.

This chain uses TRBV4-3 with TRBJ2-5, with D possibly TRBD2 on 6 matching bases. Looked up from germline, CDR1 is LGHNA and CDR2 is YSLEER. The CDR3 is made up of 15 amino acids. Trimming took off 3 bases at V and 4 bases at J, with 15 bases between the two ends. CDR3 bases: TGCGCCAGCAGCCAGCGAGGAGGGCCGGGAGAGACCCAGTACTTC. As protein: CASSQRGGPGETQYF.

The chain employs TRBV5-1 and TRBJ2-1; D call uncertain. This CDR3 has 16 residues. Trimming took 4 bases from V and 1 from J, leaving 15 bases between them. Germline V gene sequence: CDR1 SGHRS, CDR2 YFSETQ. The CDR3 nucleotides read TGCGCCAGCAGCCCGAATCTGGGCATTTCCTACAATGAGCAGTTCTTC. It translates to CASSPNLGISYNEQFF.

The J gene is TRBJ2-2, the V gene TRBV24-1; no definite D call. Germline values: CDR1 KGHDR, CDR2 SFDVKD. Between the trimmed V and J ends, which lost 9 bases and 2 bases, there was a span of 9 bases. This CDR3 has 13 amino acids. The CDR3 DNA sequence: TGTGCCACCGAGACTGATAACACCGGGGAGCTGTTTTTT. It encodes CATETDNTGELFF.

The chain recombines TRBV27 with TRBJ2-7, with 10 bases matching TRBD2. From germline, CDR1 is MNHEY and CDR2 SMNVEV (reference sequence). V gave up 5 bases and J gave up 6 bases; unmatched junction bases: 4. The length of the CDR3 is 13 residues. CDR3 nucleotides: TGTGCCAGCAGTCCTAGCGGGAGTTTCGAGCAGTACTTC. This encodes CASSPSGSFEQYF.

In its sample, this clone was seen a few times. The chain uses TRBV19 and TRBJ1-2, with 8 bases matching TRBD1. With 5 bases clipped from V and 7 bases from J, the junction kept 9 bases outside the gene matches. Germline-derived CDR1 and CDR2 are LNHDA and SQIVND (reference sequence). The CDR3 spans 14 residues. The CDR3 DNA sequence: TGTGCCAGTAGTTTGACAGGGGATCTAGCTGGCTACACCTTC. It translates to CASSLTGDLAGYTF.

The gene calls are TRBV5-1 and TRBJ1-2; 7 bases align to TRBD1. The CDR3 spans 13 residues. V lost 8 bases and J lost 8; bases outside the gene matches: 12. Germline V CDR1 and CDR2: SGHRS, YFSETQ. The DNA of the CDR3 is TGCGCCAGTGGACAGGCAGTGGAATCGGGCTACACCTTC. Translation gives CASGQAVESGYTF.

This sequence joins TRBV2 and TRBJ2-7, with 7 bases matching TRBD2. This CDR3 spans 13 amino acids. The V gene end was trimmed by 4 bases and the J gene end by 6 bases; junction bases not matched to a gene: 6. Germline V gives CDR1 SNHLY, CDR2 FYNNEI. The CDR3 DNA is TGTGCCAGCAGTGGGGGGAGGGGACGCGAGCAGTACTTC. Protein sequence: CASSGGRGREQYF.

The chain links TRBV7-2 to TRBJ1-6; D perhaps matches TRBD1 (6 bases). This CDR3 comprises 13 residues. The V gene's germline CDR1 is SGHTA and CDR2 FQGNSA. The ends were cut back, 3 bases at V and 10 bases at J, with 10 bases in the middle. The CDR3 DNA is TGTGCCAGCAGCTTGGGGGCCCCATCACCCCTCCACTTT. It specifies CASSLGAPSPLHF.

The chain recombines TRBV23-1 with TRBJ2-5, with 7 bases that match TRBD1. TRBV23-1 is filed as an ORF, its function uncertain. V gave up 8 bases and J gave up 5 bases; unmatched junction bases: 14. This CDR3 comprises 15 residues. CDR3 in amino acids: CASVRGGRGQETQYF. The CDR3 DNA follows: TGCGCCAGCGTTAGAGGGGGAAGGGGGCAGGAGACCCAGTACTTC.